Included here is one TCR beta chain sequence, with context. The data stem from a study of blood T cell repertoires in COVID-19. Overall study: There were acute and convalescent COVID-19 samples, and they came from the United States, Italy and Spain. T cells, B-cell-depleted T cells, or PBMCs supplied cDNA or gDNA.

This CDR3 is built from 14 residues. In germline, CDR1 is SGDLS, CDR2 YYNGEE. V was pared by 3 bases and J by 2 bases, with 12 bases between. Study processing details: Quantification of nucleated cells was approximated via reference gene primer amplification. Profiling relied on immunoSEQ multiplex PCR, and the TCRdb table lists in-frame clones only, not all of them. V, J and clone size were drawn from that table, and D and trimming were deduced from the DNA. Of about 14,000 clones in the sample, more than 70% were seen once. The TCR sequence derives from a man between 65 and 85 years old with acute or convalescent COVID-19. The chain uses TRBV9 and TRBJ2-7; no firm D call. The sequencing sample was made of peripheral blood. The CDR3 DNA is TGTGCCAGCAGCGGAGGTTCCCATCCCTACGAGCAGTACTTC. Translating it yields CASSGGSHPYEQYF.